This T cell receptor beta chain was sequenced for a study of CXCR3-negative and CXCR3-positive naive CD8 T cells (dated by TCRdb to between 2019 and 2020). In the study overall: In total, about 135 million TRB reads were obtained, or roughly 1.5 +/- 0.3 million reads per library. Diversity and physicochemical repertoire analyses covered some eleven donors pooled from two independent experiments. For the TRBV-TRBJ cluster analysis, the naive subsets came from 5 donors, while the memory cells came from 3 donors.

The germline V gene yields MGHRA for CDR1 and YSYEKL for CDR2. From cysteine to phenylalanine, the CDR3 is 14 amino acids long. No DNA appears here. As regards this clonotype: There is no known antigen for this receptor.

Overall study outcomes, separate from this receptor: Because surface CD5, which has been linked to self-reactivity in mice, was comparable between naive subsets, TCR interaction strength was also inferred from TRB CDR3 physicochemical properties. Within the same donor, TRBV-TRBJ usage looked similar between naive CXCR3-negative and CXCR3-positive cells, but memory cells had distinct patterns. Compared with CXCR3-negative naive cells, CXCR3-positive naive cells had TRB CDR3s with higher hydrophobicity (lower Kidera factor 4), lower energy, and higher strength and volume indices. Because CXCR3 expression was partially decreased after cryopreservation, freshly isolated PBMCs were used for most assays. Repertoire diversity was comparably high in both naive subsets but much lower in memory CD8+ T cells.

Sequencing was performed on a NextSeq 550. The Human TCR Profiling Kit (MiLaboratory) was used to make UMI-labeled 5' RACE TRB cDNA libraries. The full amount of extracted RNA was used for cDNA synthesis, and the full amount of resulting cDNA was used for PCR amplification. Libraries were prepared in parallel using an identical number of PCR cycles. In the paper's pipeline: About 50,000 +/- 9,200 unique UMI-labeled TRB cDNA molecules per library were extracted with MIGEC and MiXCR, with at least two reads per UMI required. Each library averaged about 38,000 +/- 11,000 functional in-frame TRB CDR3 nucleotide clonotypes without stop codons. Diversity metrics, including normalized Shannon-Wiener and Chao1, were computed in VDJtools after downsampling to 5000 UMI-labeled TRB molecules per sample. For the central five CDR3 residues, VDJtools calculated physicochemical properties weighted by clonotype size, namely interaction energy, strength, volume and Kidera factor 4. After the reads were reprocessed by TCRdb, one entry was made per CDR3 protein sequence, with no DNA. TCRdb assigned the V and J calls; the authors' analysis was not used. The table for this sample shows some 130,000 distinct CDR3 sequences. 0.5% to 0.75% of the sample is taken by the ten largest.

For every CD8+ T cell subset, a few hundred thousand cells were flow-sorted straight into RLT lysis buffer, and each subset was sorted in triplicate. To exclude memory contaminants, naive CD8+ T cells were stringently defined as CD45RO-CCR7+CD27+CD95-. Standard density gradient centrifugation was used to isolate peripheral blood mononuclear cells from buffy coats. A FACSAria III was used to flow-sort naive CXCR3-negative and CXCR3-positive CD8+ T cells. An RNeasy Mini Kit was used to extract total RNA from the sorted cells. Sequences were obtained from naive CXCR3+ CD8+ T cells from blood. The cell subset or site label here, explained by the study, means: CD45RO-CCR7+CD27+CD95- naive CD8+ T cells expressing CXCR3 (TNR3+). This clonotype was obtained from a human donor in good health. Some clones in this sample may be carry-over from other donors' samples. This chain joins TRBV4-1 to TRBJ2-2; the D call from TCRdb, TRBD1, cannot be confirmed without DNA. CDR3 reads: CASSRATGFGELFF.